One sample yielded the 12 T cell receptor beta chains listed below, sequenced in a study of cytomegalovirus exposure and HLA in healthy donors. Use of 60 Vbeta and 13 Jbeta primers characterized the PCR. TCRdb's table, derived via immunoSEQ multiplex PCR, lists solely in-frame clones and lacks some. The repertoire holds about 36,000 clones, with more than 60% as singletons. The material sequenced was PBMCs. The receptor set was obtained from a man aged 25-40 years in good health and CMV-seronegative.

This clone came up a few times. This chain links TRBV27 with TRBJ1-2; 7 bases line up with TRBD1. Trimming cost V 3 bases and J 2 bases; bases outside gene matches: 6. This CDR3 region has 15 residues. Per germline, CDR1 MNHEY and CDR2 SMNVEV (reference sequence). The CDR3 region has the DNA TGTGCCAGCAGTTTGAAGGGGGCCGGGAACTATGGCTACACCTTC. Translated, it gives CASSLKGAGNYGYTF.

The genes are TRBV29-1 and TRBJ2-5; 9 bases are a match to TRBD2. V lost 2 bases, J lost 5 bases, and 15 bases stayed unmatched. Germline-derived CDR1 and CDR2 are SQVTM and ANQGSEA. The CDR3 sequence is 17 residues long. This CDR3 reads CSVESTSSGSVAETQYF. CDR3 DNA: TGCAGCGTTGAATCGACGAGTAGCGGGAGCGTGGCGGAGACCCAGTACTTC.

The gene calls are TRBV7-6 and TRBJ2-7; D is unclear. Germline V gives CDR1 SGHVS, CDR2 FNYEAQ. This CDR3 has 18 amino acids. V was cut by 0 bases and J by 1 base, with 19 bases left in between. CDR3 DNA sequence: TGTGCCAGCAGCTTAGCCGGTTTTGTCGGCAGGCGATCCTACGAGCAGTACTTC. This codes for CASSLAGFVGRRSYEQYF. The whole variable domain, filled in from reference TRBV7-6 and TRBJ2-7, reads GAGVSQSPRYKVTKRGQDVALRCDPISGHVSLYWYRQALGQGPEFLTYFNYEAQQDKSGLPNDRFSAERPEGSISTLTIQRTEQRDSAMYRCASSLAGFVGRRSYEQYFGPGTRLTVT.

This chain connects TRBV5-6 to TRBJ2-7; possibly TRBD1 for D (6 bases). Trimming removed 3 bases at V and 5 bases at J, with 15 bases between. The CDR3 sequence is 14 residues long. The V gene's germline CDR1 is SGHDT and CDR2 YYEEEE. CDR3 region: CASSSRGRADEQYF. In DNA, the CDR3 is TGTGCCAGCAGCTCCAGGGGCAGGGCTGACGAGCAGTACTTC.

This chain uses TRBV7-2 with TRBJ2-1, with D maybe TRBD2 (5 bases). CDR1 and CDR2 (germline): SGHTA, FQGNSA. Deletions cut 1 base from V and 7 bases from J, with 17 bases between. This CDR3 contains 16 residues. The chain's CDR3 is CASSLEGKRAINEQFF. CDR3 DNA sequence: TGTGCCAGCAGCTTAGAGGGTAAGAGGGCGATTAATGAGCAGTTCTTC.

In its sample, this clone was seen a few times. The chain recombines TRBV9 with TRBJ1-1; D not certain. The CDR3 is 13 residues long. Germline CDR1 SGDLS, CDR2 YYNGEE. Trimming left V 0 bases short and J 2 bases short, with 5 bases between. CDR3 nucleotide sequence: TGTGCCAGCAGCGTAGCCAGTAACACTGAAGCTTTCTTT. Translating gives CASSVASNTEAFF.

CDR3 sequence (DNA): TGTGCCAGCAGCTTCCAGGGCCGGGAGCAGTTCTTC. Its translation is CASSFQGREQFF. The V call is TRBV11-2, the J call TRBJ2-1, with D tentatively TRBD1 (5 bases). Germline assignment: CDR1 SGHAT and CDR2 FQNNGV. Trimming removed 3 bases at V and 10 bases at J, with 10 bases between. This CDR3 region has 12 residues.

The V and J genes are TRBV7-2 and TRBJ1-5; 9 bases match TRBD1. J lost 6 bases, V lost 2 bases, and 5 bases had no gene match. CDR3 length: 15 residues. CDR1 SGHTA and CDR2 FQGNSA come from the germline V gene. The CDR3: CASSLTGTGFQPQHF. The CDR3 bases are TGTGCCAGCAGCTTAACCGGGACAGGGTTTCAGCCCCAGCATTTT.

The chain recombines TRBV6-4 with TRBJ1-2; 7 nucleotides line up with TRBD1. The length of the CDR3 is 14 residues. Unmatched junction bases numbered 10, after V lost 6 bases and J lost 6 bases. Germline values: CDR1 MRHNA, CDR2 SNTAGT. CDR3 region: CASSEGAASHGYTF. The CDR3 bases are TGTGCCAGCAGCGAGGGGGCAGCTTCCCATGGCTACACCTTC.

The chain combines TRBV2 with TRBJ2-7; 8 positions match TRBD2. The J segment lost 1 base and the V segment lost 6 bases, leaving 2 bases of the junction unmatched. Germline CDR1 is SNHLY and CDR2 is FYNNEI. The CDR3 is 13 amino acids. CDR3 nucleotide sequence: TGTGCCAGCAGGGGGACTAGATCCTACGAGCAGTACTTC. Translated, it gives CASRGTRSYEQYF.

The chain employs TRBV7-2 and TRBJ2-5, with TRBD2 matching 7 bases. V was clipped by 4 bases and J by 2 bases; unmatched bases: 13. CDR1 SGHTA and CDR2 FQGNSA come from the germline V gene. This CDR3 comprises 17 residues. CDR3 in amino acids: CASSWSAPGRGQETQYF. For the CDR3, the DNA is TGTGCCAGCAGCTGGTCAGCCCCGGGGAGGGGACAAGAGACCCAGTACTTC.

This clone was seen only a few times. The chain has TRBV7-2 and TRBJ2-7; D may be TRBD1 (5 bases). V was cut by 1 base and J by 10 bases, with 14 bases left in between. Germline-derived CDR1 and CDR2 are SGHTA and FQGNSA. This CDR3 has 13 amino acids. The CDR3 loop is CASSLGQGWEQYF. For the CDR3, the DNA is TGTGCCAGCAGCTTAGGCCAGGGTTGGGAACAGTACTTC.